This T cell receptor (beta chain) emerged from a study of control samples from healthy donors and cancer patients. The CDR3 extends over 14 amino acids. Germline assignment: CDR1 SGDLS and CDR2 YYNGEE. Trimming cost V 4 bases and J 7 bases, with 15 bases left between them. Method: immunoSEQ multiplex PCR; TCRdb's copy keeps in-frame clones and lacks some. In the table there are some 150,000 clones, about 90% of which are singletons. The clonotype comes from a man aged 18 to 30 in good health. This rearrangement joins TRBV9 to TRBJ1-5; D may be TRBD1 (6 bases). Sequences were obtained from blood. The CDR3 sequence: CASSPEGDHQPQHF. In DNA, the CDR3 is TGTGCCAGCAGCCCAGAGGGGGATCACCAGCCCCAGCATTTT.